Following are 31 T cell receptor beta chains from one sample sequenced in a study of cytomegalovirus exposure and HLA in healthy donors (dated by TCRdb to the late 2010s). The library was made by the immunoSEQ multiplex PCR assay. The multiplex PCR relied on a mix of 60 forward primers for TCR Vbeta segments and 13 reverse primers for TCR Jbeta segments. This is the immuneACCESS table as TCRdb keeps it, with only in-frame sequences that have V and J called. A part of the clones is gone; compared with another copy, unresolved V genes explain less than half, and the rest is unexplained. The sample includes around 170,000 clones, with around four fifths observed a single time. Under 2% of the sample is in the top ten clones. The sample consisted of PBMCs. These receptors all come from a woman in her twenties or thirties in good health and CMV-seronegative.

The chain couples TRBV4-1 to TRBJ2-7; 9 bases align to TRBD1. The trim removed 4 bases at V and 6 bases at J, leaving 7 bases unmatched. The CDR3 is 14 amino acids. Germline V gene sequence: CDR1 MGHRA, CDR2 YSYEKL. CDR3 amino acids: CASSPRDRVAEQYF. CDR3 bases: TGCGCCAGCAGCCCCCGGGACAGGGTAGCCGAGCAGTACTTC.

This rearrangement joins TRBV4-2 to TRBJ2-5; D gene uncertain. Between the trimmed V and J ends, which lost 1 base and 1 base, there was a span of 10 bases. This CDR3 comprises 15 residues. Germline-derived CDR1 and CDR2 are LGHNA and YNFKEQ. The DNA of the CDR3 is TGTGCCAGCAGCCAAGTAGGCGGATTCCAAGAGACCCAGTACTTC. It is translated as CASSQVGGFQETQYF.

The table lists this clone with a few counts. The chain uses TRBV6-1 and TRBJ1-2, with 9 nucleotides matching TRBD1. Germline V lookup: CDR1 MNHNS, CDR2 SASEGT. Trimming took 5 bases from V and 5 from J; bases not matched to a gene: 6. The CDR3 totals 14 residues. This CDR3 reads CASSWDRVSYGYTF. CDR3 bases: TGTGCCAGCAGTTGGGACAGGGTATCGTATGGCTACACCTTC.

The chain carries TRBV27 and TRBJ1-1, with a possible D match to TRBD1 (5 bases). Trimming stripped 2 bases from V and 0 bases from J, with 10 bases between. From germline, CDR1 is MNHEY and CDR2 SMNVEV (reference sequence). The CDR3 totals 15 residues. For the CDR3, the DNA is TGTGCCAGCAGTTTAAGGGGCAGCTTGAACACTGAAGCTTTCTTT. Translating it yields CASSLRGSLNTEAFF.

The chain employs TRBV10-1 and TRBJ1-2; 10 bases fit TRBD1. V shed 5 bases, J shed 7 bases, and the junction held 7 bases outside the gene matches. This CDR3 is 14 amino acids long. CDR1 and CDR2 from the germline V gene are WNHNN and SYGVQD (reference sequence). The chain's CDR3 is CASSPGQGSRGYTF. The CDR3 DNA reads TGCGCCAGCAGTCCGGGACAGGGGTCGCGTGGCTACACCTTC.

The chain combines TRBV6-5 with TRBJ1-1, with 7 bases that match TRBD1. Germline-derived CDR1 and CDR2 are MNHEY and SVGAGI. V gave up 5 bases and J gave up 2 bases; unmatched junction bases: 5. CDR3 length: 14 residues. The CDR3 sequence is CASSHRGPNTEAFF. For the CDR3, the DNA is TGTGCCAGCAGTCACAGGGGACCTAACACTGAAGCTTTCTTT.

The rearrangement joins TRBV6-1 to TRBJ1-2; TRBD1 might be the D (5 bases). The CDR3 spans 13 residues. Deletions cut 10 bases from V and 2 bases from J, with 14 bases between. Germline V gene lookup returns CDR1 MNHNS and CDR2 SASEGT. The CDR3 coding sequence is TGTGCCACCATGGACATTATGAACTATGGCTACACCTTC. Its translation: CATMDIMNYGYTF.

In its sample, this clone was seen once. The sample contains more than one DNA sequence encoding this CDR3. J is TRBJ2-7 and V is TRBV30; D perhaps matches TRBD1 (5 bases). CDR3 length equals 12 residues. V was cut by 5 bases and J by 2 bases, with 10 bases left in between. Germline values: CDR1 GTSNPN, CDR2 SVGIG (reference sequence). CDR3 DNA sequence: TGTGCCTGGGGGCAGGGTACCTACGAGCAGTACTTC. The encoded protein is CAWGQGTYEQYF.

V usage is TRBV10-3 and J usage is TRBJ2-7; D is possibly TRBD1 (5 bases). CDR1 is ENHRY and CDR2 is SYGVKD in the germline V gene. This CDR3 region has 12 residues. V lost 6 bases and J 2 bases, leaving 8 bases between the germline ends. In nucleotides, the CDR3 is TGTGCCATCAGGGACACCACCTACGAGCAGTACTTC. Translating it yields CAIRDTTYEQYF.

As DNA, the CDR3 is TGTGCCAGCAGCTTAGGTGAGGGGGCAGGGGAAAAACTGTTTTTT. This translates into CASSLGEGAGEKLFF. J is TRBJ1-4 and V is TRBV7-4; 7 bases agree with TRBD1. This CDR3 contains 15 residues. J gave up 8 bases and V 1 base, and 7 bases lay outside the gene matches. Germline V gene lookup returns CDR1 SGHVT and CDR2 SQSDAQ.

This rearrangement joins TRBV21-1 to TRBJ1-2; TRBD1 reflects the table's D call only, with no check against the DNA. TRBV21-1 is marked as a pseudogene. There are 12 residues in the CDR3. The CDR3 reads CASSKMGQLYTF. CDR3 coding DNA: TGTGCCAGCAGCAAAATGGGACAACTCTACACCTTC.

The chain links TRBV5-4 to TRBJ1-1; 7 bases map to TRBD1. CDR1 and CDR2 (germline): SGHNT, YYREEE (reference sequence). The trim removed 2 bases at V and 1 base at J, leaving 2 bases unmatched. The CDR3 contains 14 residues. Here the CDR3 DNA reads TGTGCCAGCAGCTTTCAGGGGGGGAACACTGAAGCTTTCTTT. Protein: CASSFQGGNTEAFF.

The gene calls are TRBV19 and TRBJ1-1; 8 bases agree with TRBD1. Germline V gives CDR1 LNHDA, CDR2 SQIVND (reference sequence). The J segment lost 1 base and the V segment lost 1 base, leaving 8 bases of the junction unmatched. This CDR3 spans 17 amino acids. CDR3 in amino acids: CASSIVGAGGTNTEAFF. CDR3 DNA: TGTGCCAGTAGTATAGTCGGGGCAGGGGGCACGAACACTGAAGCTTTCTTT.

The V call is TRBV5-4, the J call TRBJ2-2; tentative D call: TRBD1 (6 bases). The V end lost 3 bases, the J end lost 0 bases, and 9 bases lay between the germline ends. The CDR3 consists of 15 residues. Germline values: CDR1 SGHNT, CDR2 YYREEE (reference sequence). The CDR3: CASSYRVPNTGELFF. CDR3 in DNA: TGTGCCAGCAGCTACAGGGTTCCGAACACCGGGGAGCTGTTTTTT.

The chain is built from TRBV5-1 and TRBJ1-1; possibly TRBD1 for D (6 bases). Trimming shortened V by 1 base and J by 3 bases, and 10 bases separated the two germline ends. Per the germline V gene, CDR1 is SGHRS and CDR2 is YFSETQ. The CDR3 sequence is 14 residues long. The CDR3 loop is CASSLQPGDTEAFF. DNA of the CDR3: TGCGCCAGCAGCTTGCAACCAGGGGACACTGAAGCTTTCTTT.

This sequence joins TRBV4-1 and TRBJ1-6; possibly TRBD1 for D (6 bases). V was pared by 4 bases and J by 11 bases, with 15 bases between. The CDR3 is made up of 14 amino acids. From germline, CDR1 is MGHRA and CDR2 YSYEKL. CDR3 region: CASSPTGFMPPLHF. The CDR3 DNA reads TGCGCCAGCAGCCCCACAGGGTTCATGCCACCCCTCCACTTT.

This clone appeared once. The V gene is TRBV29-1, the J gene TRBJ2-3, with TRBD2 as a possible D gene (6 bases). CDR3 length: 16 amino acids. Germline lookup yields CDR1 SQVTM and CDR2 ANQGSEA. Trimming removed 0 bases at V and 0 bases at J, with 13 bases between. The chain's CDR3 is CSVEDLGAGSTDTQYF. CDR3 nucleotides: TGCAGCGTTGAAGATCTTGGGGCGGGAAGCACAGATACGCAGTATTTT.

V gene TRBV11-3 combines with J gene TRBJ2-1; 10 positions agree with TRBD2. Looked up from germline, CDR1 is SGHNT and CDR2 is YENEEA. The V and J ends lost 3 bases and 6 bases, in that order; junction bases with no gene match: 8. CDR3 size: 16 residues. The CDR3 sequence: CASSFGAGGFRNEQFF. CDR3 nucleotides: TGTGCCAGCAGCTTCGGAGCGGGGGGGTTCCGCAATGAGCAGTTCTTC.

This clone was counted a few times. In DNA, the CDR3 is TGTGCCAGCAGTGACTCGAGCGGGGCTCCTAATGAGCAGTTCTTC. It translates to CASSDSSGAPNEQFF. The rearrangement links TRBV6-4 to TRBJ2-1; TRBD2 matches at 7 bases. The germline V gene encodes CDR1 MRHNA and CDR2 SNTAGT. V was clipped by 0 bases and J by 7 bases; unmatched bases: 6. The CDR3 totals 15 residues.

The chain couples TRBV30 to TRBJ2-7; 9 bases are a match to TRBD2. V was clipped by 5 bases and J by 5 bases; unmatched bases: 16. This CDR3 is 16 amino acids long. The germline CDR1 and CDR2 sequences are GTSNPN and SVGIG (reference sequence). This chain's CDR3 is CAWGGGPLAGLNEQYF. In nucleotides, the CDR3 is TGTGCCTGGGGGGGCGGCCCGCTAGCGGGGTTGAACGAGCAGTACTTC.

V usage is TRBV7-8 and J usage is TRBJ2-3, with a possible D match to TRBD2 (5 bases). V was cut by 1 base and J by 2 bases, with 10 bases left in between. This CDR3 is 15 amino acids long. Germline V gene lookup returns CDR1 SGHVS and CDR2 FQNEAQ. The CDR3 nucleotides read TGTGCCAGCAGCTTAGTGGGCGGGTCCACAGATACGCAGTATTTT. It encodes CASSLVGGSTDTQYF.

A remark on this clone: The sample has other DNA sequences that encode this CDR3 too. The CDR3: CASSYRTGRAEAFF. DNA for the CDR3: TGTGCCAGTAGTTACAGGACAGGGAGGGCTGAAGCTTTCTTT. This rearrangement joins TRBV19 to TRBJ1-1; 8 nucleotides match TRBD1. CDR3 length: 14 amino acids. The V and J ends lost 5 bases and 6 bases, in that order; junction bases with no gene match: 8. Germline V CDR1 and CDR2: LNHDA, SQIVND (reference sequence).

The genes are TRBV29-1 and TRBJ2-3; TRBD2 matches at 8 bases. The CDR3 runs to 13 residues. Unmatched junction bases numbered 6, after V lost 8 bases and J lost 2 bases. CDR1 and CDR2 from the germline V gene are SQVTM and ANQGSEA. CDR3 nucleotides: TGCAGCACTAGCGGAACTTTCACAGATACGCAGTATTTT. Protein product: CSTSGTFTDTQYF.

This clone was seen once. V is TRBV29-1 and J is TRBJ2-2, with 9 bases aligning to TRBD1. This CDR3 has 14 amino acids. Trimming at V came to 4 bases and at J to 3 bases, leaving 3 bases not matched to a gene. Per germline, CDR1 SQVTM and CDR2 ANQGSEA. CDR3 amino acids: CSVGWTGDTGELFF. CDR3 sequence (DNA): TGCAGCGTTGGATGGACAGGGGACACCGGGGAGCTGTTTTTT.

The chain employs TRBV9 and TRBJ2-7; possible D gene TRBD1, 5 bases. V was clipped by 0 bases and J by 1 base, with 11 bases between them. CDR1 SGDLS and CDR2 YYNGEE come from the germline V gene. The CDR3 consists of 15 residues. The CDR3 DNA reads as TGTGCCAGCAGCGTAGGGAGCAGGGATTCCTACGAGCAGTACTTC. Its translation is CASSVGSRDSYEQYF.

V and J are TRBV6-5 and TRBJ1-2, with a tentative D call TRBD1 (6 bases). Germline CDR1 and CDR2: MNHEY and SVGAGI. With 8 bases removed from V and 2 bases from J, the gap between germline ends came to 15 bases. The length of the CDR3 is 14 residues. The CDR3 DNA is TGTGCCAGCTCCTTAAGGGGGGGAAACTATGGCTACACCTTC. Amino acid sequence: CASSLRGGNYGYTF.

In DNA form, the CDR3 reads TGTGCCAGCAGCTTAAGGAGGACTAGACCTACAGATACGCAGTATTTT. It is translated as CASSLRRTRPTDTQYF. V gene TRBV7-8 combines with J gene TRBJ2-3; 7 bases fit TRBD2. The CDR3 totals 16 residues. The J segment lost 3 bases and the V segment lost 2 bases, leaving 8 bases of the junction unmatched. The germline V gene has CDR1 SGHVS and CDR2 FQNEAQ.

The chain carries TRBV19 and TRBJ1-1; TRBD1 matches 9 bases. The CDR3 sequence is 15 residues long. The V gene end was trimmed by 3 bases and the J gene end by 1 base; junction bases not matched to a gene: 3. Germline V gene lookup returns CDR1 LNHDA and CDR2 SQIVND (reference sequence). The CDR3 loop reads CASSMDRGANTEAFF. CDR3 sequence (DNA): TGTGCCAGTAGTATGGACAGGGGCGCGAACACTGAAGCTTTCTTT. Looking up the rest from reference TRBV19 and TRBJ1-1 gives the full variable domain: DGGITQSPKYLFRKEGQNVTLSCEQNLNHDAMYWYRQDPGQGLRLIYYSQIVNDFQKGDIAEGYSVSREKKESFPLTVTSAQKNPTAFYLCASSMDRGANTEAFFGQGTRLTVV.

The rearrangement links TRBV7-9 to TRBJ2-3, with D perhaps matching TRBD1 (5 bases). The V end was cut by 1 base, the J end by 2 bases, with 16 bases between. The germline V gene encodes CDR1 SEHNR and CDR2 FQNEAQ (reference sequence). There are 17 residues in the CDR3. CDR3 in DNA: TGTGCCAGCAGCTTAGGATGGGGCCGGCAGACCACAGATACGCAGTATTTT. Protein: CASSLGWGRQTTDTQYF.

The chain joins TRBV19 to TRBJ1-4, with 12 bases fitting TRBD1. Trimming at V came to 8 bases and at J to 3 bases, leaving 7 bases not matched to a gene. The CDR3 runs to 16 residues. Germline CDR1 LNHDA, CDR2 SQIVND (reference sequence). DNA of the CDR3: TGTGCCAGTTCCGGGACAGGGGGCTTGGCTAATGAAAAACTGTTTTTT. It encodes CASSGTGGLANEKLFF.

V gene TRBV9 combines with J gene TRBJ2-1; TRBD1 aligns across 10 bases. Trimming at V came to 8 bases and at J to 11 bases, leaving 16 bases not matched to a gene. CDR3 length equals 15 residues. Germline CDR1 is SGDLS and CDR2 is YYNGEE. The CDR3 sequence is CASTSGTGVEMKQFF. DNA for the CDR3: TGTGCCAGTACTTCCGGGACAGGGGTGGAAATGAAGCAGTTCTTC.